This TCR beta chain emerged from a study of T cells of healthy individuals. TCRdb called the 5' RACE reads again in MiXCR, with one record for every CDR3 protein. The table has approximately 58,000 distinct CDR3 sequences, roughly 15% seen once. This clonotype came up many times. Germline V CDR1 and CDR2: DFQATT, SNEGSKA (reference sequence). The CDR3 extends over 17 amino acids. The ends were cut back, 0 bases at V and 3 bases at J, with 19 bases in the middle. The clonotype comes from a human donor in good health. V usage is TRBV20-1 and J usage is TRBJ2-3; D uncertain. The CDR3 nucleotides are TGCAGTGCTAGAGATTTAAGCCTTACCAAAGTGACAGATACGCAGTATTTT. Its protein is CSARDLSLTKVTDTQYF.